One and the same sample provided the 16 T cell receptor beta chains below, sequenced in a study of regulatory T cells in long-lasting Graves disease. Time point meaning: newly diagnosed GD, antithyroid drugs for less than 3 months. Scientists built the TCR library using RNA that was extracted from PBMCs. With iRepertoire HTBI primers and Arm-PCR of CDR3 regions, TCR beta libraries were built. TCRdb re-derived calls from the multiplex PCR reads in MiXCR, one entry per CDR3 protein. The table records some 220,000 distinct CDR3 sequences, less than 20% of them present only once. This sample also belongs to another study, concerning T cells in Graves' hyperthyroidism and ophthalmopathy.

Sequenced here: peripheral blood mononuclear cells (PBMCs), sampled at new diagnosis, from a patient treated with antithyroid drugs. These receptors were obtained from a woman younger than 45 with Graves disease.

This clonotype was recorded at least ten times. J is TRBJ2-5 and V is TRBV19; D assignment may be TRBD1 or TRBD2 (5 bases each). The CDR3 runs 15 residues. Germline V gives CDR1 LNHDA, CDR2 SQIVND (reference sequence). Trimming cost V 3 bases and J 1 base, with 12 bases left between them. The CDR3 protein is CASSMAWGTQETQYF. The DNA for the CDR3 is TGTGCCAGTAGTATGGCTTGGGGGACCCAAGAGACCCAGTACTTC.

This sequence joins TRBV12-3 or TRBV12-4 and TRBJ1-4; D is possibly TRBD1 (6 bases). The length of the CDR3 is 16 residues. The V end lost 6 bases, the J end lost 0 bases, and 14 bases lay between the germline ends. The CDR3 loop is CASSRRGGATNEKLFF. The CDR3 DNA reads TGTGCCAGCAGCCGCAGGGGAGGTGCAACTAATGAAAAACTGTTTTTT.

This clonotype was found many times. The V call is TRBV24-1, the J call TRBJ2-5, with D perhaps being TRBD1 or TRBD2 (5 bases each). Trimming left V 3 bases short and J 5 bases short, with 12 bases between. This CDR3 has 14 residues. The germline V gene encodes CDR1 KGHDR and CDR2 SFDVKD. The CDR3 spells CATSDRGERETQYF. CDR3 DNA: TGTGCCACCAGTGATAGAGGGGAGAGGGAGACCCAGTACTTC.

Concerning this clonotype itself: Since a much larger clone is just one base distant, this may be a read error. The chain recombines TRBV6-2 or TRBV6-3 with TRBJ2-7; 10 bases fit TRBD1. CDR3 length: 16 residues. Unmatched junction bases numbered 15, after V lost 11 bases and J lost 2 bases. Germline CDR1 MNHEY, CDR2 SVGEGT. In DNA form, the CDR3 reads TGTGCCGGCATCCTAAAGTCTGGGACAGGGGCCTACGAGCAGTACTTC. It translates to CAGILKSGTGAYEQYF.

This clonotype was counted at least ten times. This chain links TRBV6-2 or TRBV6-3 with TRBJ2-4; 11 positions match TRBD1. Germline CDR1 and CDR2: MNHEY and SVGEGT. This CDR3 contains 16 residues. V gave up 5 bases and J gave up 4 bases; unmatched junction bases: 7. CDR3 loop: CASSPLGTGGKNIQYF. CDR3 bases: TGTGCCAGCAGTCCATTAGGGACAGGGGGGAAAAACATTCAGTACTTC.

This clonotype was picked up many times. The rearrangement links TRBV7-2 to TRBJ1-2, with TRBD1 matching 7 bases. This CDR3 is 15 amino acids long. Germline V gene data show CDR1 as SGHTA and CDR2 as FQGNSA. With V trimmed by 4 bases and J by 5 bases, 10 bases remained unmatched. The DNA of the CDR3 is TGTGCCAGCAGCTCGACCCGACAGGGCGTATATGGCTACACCTTC. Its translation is CASSSTRQGVYGYTF.

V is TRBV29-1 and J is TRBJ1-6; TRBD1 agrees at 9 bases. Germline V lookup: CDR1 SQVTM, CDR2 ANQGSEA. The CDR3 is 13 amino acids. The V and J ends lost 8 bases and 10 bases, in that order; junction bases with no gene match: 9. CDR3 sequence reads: CSTARDRESPLHF. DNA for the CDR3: TGCAGCACAGCCCGGGACAGGGAATCACCCCTCCACTTT.

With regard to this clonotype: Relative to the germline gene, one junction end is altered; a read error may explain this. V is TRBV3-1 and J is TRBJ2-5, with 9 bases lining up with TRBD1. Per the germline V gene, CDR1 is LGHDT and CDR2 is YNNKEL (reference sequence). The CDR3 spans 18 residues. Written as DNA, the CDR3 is TGTGCCAGCAGCCAAGCTATACTACGGGACAGGGCCCAAGGGACCCAGTACTTC. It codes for CASSQAILRDRAQGTQYF.

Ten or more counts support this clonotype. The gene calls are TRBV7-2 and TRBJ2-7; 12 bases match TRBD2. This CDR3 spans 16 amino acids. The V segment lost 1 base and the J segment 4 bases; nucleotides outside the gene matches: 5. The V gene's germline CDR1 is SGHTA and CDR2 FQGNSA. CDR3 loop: CASSLGLAGEGYEQYF. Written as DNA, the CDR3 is TGTGCCAGCAGCTTAGGACTAGCGGGAGAGGGGTACGAGCAGTACTTC.

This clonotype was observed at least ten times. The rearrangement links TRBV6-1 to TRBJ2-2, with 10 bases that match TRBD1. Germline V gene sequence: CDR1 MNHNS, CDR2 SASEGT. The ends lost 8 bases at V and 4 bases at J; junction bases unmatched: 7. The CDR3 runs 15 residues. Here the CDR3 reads CASRKRDRGTGELFF. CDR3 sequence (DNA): TGTGCCAGCCGAAAAAGGGACAGGGGCACCGGGGAGCTGTTTTTT.

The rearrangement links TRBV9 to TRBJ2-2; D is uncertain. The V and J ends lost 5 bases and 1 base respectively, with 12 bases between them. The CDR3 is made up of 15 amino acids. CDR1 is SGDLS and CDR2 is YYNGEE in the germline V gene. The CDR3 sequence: CASSGRMGNTGELFF. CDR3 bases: TGTGCCAGCAGTGGAAGGATGGGGAACACCGGGGAGCTGTTTTTT.

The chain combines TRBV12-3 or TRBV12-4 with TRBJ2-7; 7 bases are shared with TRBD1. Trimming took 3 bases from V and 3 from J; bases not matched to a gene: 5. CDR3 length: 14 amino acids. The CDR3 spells CASSFTTGDYEQYF. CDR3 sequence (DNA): TGTGCCAGCAGTTTTACTACAGGGGACTACGAGCAGTACTTC.

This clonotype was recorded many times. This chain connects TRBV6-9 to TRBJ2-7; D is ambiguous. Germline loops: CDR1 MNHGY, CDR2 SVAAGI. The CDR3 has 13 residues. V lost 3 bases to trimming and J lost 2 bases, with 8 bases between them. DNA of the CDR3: TGTGCCAGCAGTTACGCCGCAACCTACGAGCAGTACTTC. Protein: CASSYAATYEQYF.

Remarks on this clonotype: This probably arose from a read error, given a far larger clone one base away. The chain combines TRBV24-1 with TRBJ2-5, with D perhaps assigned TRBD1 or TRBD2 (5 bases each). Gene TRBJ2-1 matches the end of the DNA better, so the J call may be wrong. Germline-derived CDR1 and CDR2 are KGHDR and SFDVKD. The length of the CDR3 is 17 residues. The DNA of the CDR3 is TGTGCCACCAGTGAGCCTGGGGGACGGGCCTCCTACAATGAGCAGTTCTTC. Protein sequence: CATSEPGGRASYNEQFF.

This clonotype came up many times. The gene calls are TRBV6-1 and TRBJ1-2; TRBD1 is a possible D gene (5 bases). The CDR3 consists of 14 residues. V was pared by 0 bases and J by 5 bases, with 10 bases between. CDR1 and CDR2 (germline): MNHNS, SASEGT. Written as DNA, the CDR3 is TGTGCCAGCAGTGAAGCGCTGGGGGGGTATGGCTACACCTTC. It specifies CASSEALGGYGYTF.

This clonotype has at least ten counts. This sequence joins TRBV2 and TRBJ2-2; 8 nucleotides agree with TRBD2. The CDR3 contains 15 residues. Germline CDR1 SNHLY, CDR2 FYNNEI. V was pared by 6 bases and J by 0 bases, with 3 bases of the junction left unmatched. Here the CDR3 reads CASRQLAANTGELFF. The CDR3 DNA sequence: TGTGCCAGCAGACAACTAGCGGCGAACACCGGGGAGCTGTTTTTT.